This T cell receptor beta chain was recovered during a study of response to subunit inactivated influenza vaccine. General study results and limits: Few additional T cells are recruited per seasonal influenza vaccination, authors suggested.

The CDR3 spans 11 residues. Germline CDR1 SQVTM, CDR2 ANQGSEA. Germline trimming cut 3 bases from V and 6 bases from J; bases unmatched to any gene: 2. TCRdb passed the RT-PCR reads through MiXCR, listing each CDR3 protein once. The sample lists around 850,000 distinct CDR3 sequences; approximately 17% were seen once. This clonotype turned up a few times. Its specificity is not known. Specimen: PBMCs from blood, collected approximately 5 days after vaccination. The chain has TRBV29-1 and TRBJ2-7, with TRBD1 matching over 7 bases. The TCR was taken from a man in his forties or fifties who received an inactivated influenza vaccine. The CDR3 region is CSVDSGGEQYF. CDR3 bases: TGCAGCGTTGATTCAGGGGGCGAGCAGTACTTC.